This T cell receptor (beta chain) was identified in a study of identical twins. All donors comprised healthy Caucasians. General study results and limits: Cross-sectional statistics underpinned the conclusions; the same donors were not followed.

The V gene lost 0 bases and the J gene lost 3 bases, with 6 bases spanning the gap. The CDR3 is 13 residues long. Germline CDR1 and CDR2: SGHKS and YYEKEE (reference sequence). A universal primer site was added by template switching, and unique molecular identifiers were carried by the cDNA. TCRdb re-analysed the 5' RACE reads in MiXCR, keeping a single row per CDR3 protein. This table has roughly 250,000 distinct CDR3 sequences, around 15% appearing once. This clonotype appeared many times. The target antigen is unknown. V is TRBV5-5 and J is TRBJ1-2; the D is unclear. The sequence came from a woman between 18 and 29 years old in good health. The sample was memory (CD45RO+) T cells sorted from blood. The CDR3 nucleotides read TGTGCCAGCAGCTTGGGGGAATACTATGGCTACACCTTC. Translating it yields CASSLGEYYGYTF.